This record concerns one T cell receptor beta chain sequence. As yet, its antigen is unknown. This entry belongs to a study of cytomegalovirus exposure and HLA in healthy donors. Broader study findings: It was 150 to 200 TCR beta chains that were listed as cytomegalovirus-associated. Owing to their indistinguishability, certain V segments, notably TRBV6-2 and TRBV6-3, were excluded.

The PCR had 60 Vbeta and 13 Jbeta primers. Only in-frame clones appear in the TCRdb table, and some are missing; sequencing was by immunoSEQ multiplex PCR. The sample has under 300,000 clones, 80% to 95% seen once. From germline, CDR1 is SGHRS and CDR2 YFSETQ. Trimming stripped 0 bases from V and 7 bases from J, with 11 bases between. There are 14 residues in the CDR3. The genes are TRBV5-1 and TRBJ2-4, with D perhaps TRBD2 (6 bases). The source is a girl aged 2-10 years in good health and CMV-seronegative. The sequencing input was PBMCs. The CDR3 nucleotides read TGCGCCAGCAGCTTGGCCGGGCGGGGTAACATTCAGTACTTC. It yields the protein CASSLAGRGNIQYF.